What follows are 4 T cell receptor beta chains derived from one specimen sequenced in a study of cytomegalovirus exposure and HLA in healthy donors (dated by TCRdb to the late 2010s). The library was built by means of the immunoSEQ multiplex PCR assay. The multiplex PCR relied on a mix of 60 forward primers for TCR Vbeta segments and 13 reverse primers for TCR Jbeta segments. In TCRdb, the immuneACCESS table is reduced to in-frame sequences with V and J assigned. These tables do not hold every clone; where another copy was compared, an unresolved V gene accounts for under half, and the others remain unexplained. The sample contains some 110,000 clones, roughly 15% of them found a single time. Over 0.8% of the sample belongs to the ten largest clones. Specimen: PBMCs. The origin of the receptors is a female donor in good health and CMV-seronegative.

The rearrangement joins TRBV28 to TRBJ2-7, with 10 bases aligning to TRBD1. CDR1 MDHEN and CDR2 SYDVKM come from the germline V gene. This CDR3 is 15 amino acids long. J lost 1 base, V lost 6 bases, and 6 bases had no gene match. Here the CDR3 reads CASRSDRGPSYEQYF. The CDR3 DNA is TGTGCCAGCAGGTCTGACAGGGGGCCATCCTACGAGCAGTACTTC. The full variable domain, its missing parts supplied by reference TRBV28 and TRBJ2-7, is DVKVTQSSRYLVKRTGEKVFLECVQDMDHENMFWYRQDPGLGLRLIYFSYDVKMKEKGDIPEGYSVSREKKERFSLILESASTNQTSMYLCASRSDRGPSYEQYFGPGTRLTVT.

This clone was observed a few times. The CDR3 region is CASSSGTGNTGELFF. CDR3 nucleotides: TGTGCCAGCAGTTCGGGGACAGGAAACACCGGGGAGCTGTTTTTT. The V call is TRBV6-6, the J call TRBJ2-2, with 8 bases matching TRBD1. Germline CDR1 MNHNY, CDR2 SVGAGI (reference sequence). CDR3 length: 15 amino acids. The junction had 3 bases not matched to a gene; V was cut back by 4 bases and J by 2 bases.

This clone was seen a handful of times. The V call is TRBV14, the J call TRBJ1-6; D gene uncertain. V lost 1 base and J 0 bases, leaving 7 bases between the germline ends. This CDR3 region has 16 residues. The germline V gene encodes CDR1 SGHDN and CDR2 FVKESK. CDR3 bases: TGTGCCAGCAGCCAAGTTCACAGCTCCTATAATTCACCCCTCCACTTT. It codes for CASSQVHSSYNSPLHF.

V gene TRBV9 combines with J gene TRBJ2-1; 10 nucleotides line up with TRBD2. Trimming cost V 3 bases and J 7 bases; bases outside gene matches: 10. The CDR3 runs to 16 residues. The germline gives CDR1 SGDLS, CDR2 YYNGEE. The CDR3, as DNA: TGTGCCAGCAGCGCACACCTAGCGGGGGTGGGAAATGAGCAGTTCTTC. Translation gives CASSAHLAGVGNEQFF.